Presented here are 29 T cell receptor beta chains from one specimen sequenced in a study of PD-L1 blockade in urothelial cancer. The table came from immunoSEQ multiplex PCR; TCRdb's copy has only in-frame clones and leaves some out. The sample consists of about 32,000 clones, over 70% of them appearing once. The specimen was PBMCs, collected around atezolizumab (anti-PD-L1) treatment. The receptors originated from a man aged 45-65 years with urothelial cancer.

Remarks on this clone: Sequence at one end of the junction differs from germline and may be a read error. This rearrangement joins TRBV9 to TRBJ1-2, with D unclear. Germline loops: CDR1 SGDLS, CDR2 YYNGEE. This CDR3 has 11 residues. In DNA, the CDR3 is TGTGCCAGCAGCGTAGCAGGATCTCTACACTTC. Protein sequence: CASSVAGSLHF. The full variable domain, completed using reference TRBV9 and TRBJ1-2, is DSGVTQTPKHLITATGQRVTLRCSPRSGDLSVYWYQQSLDQGLQFLIQYYNGEERAKGNILERFSAQQFPDLHSELNLSSLELGDSALYFCASSVAGSLHFGSGTRLTVV.

The V call is TRBV7-7, the J call TRBJ1-1; the D is unclear. The CDR3 extends over 13 amino acids. CDR1 SSHAT and CDR2 FNYEAQ come from the germline V gene (reference sequence). V dropped 2 bases and J dropped 3 bases, with 7 bases sitting between them. The CDR3 DNA follows: TGTGCCAGCAGCTTAAAGCAGGACACTGAAGCTTTCTTT. Amino acids: CASSLKQDTEAFF.

This clone was found a few times. The chain combines TRBV6-5 with TRBJ2-2; maybe TRBD2 (5 bases). Trimming cost V 2 bases and J 5 bases, with 12 bases left between them. CDR1 and CDR2 from the germline V gene are MNHEY and SVGAGI. This CDR3 is built from 15 residues. CDR3 region: CASSYTRGKTGELFF. The CDR3 nucleotides read TGTGCCAGCAGTTACACCCGGGGTAAAACCGGGGAGCTGTTTTTT.

The chain employs TRBV5-1 and TRBJ2-1; 8 nucleotides line up with TRBD2. The germline V gene encodes CDR1 SGHRS and CDR2 YFSETQ. Trimming removed 4 bases from V and 3 bases from J; junction bases left unmatched: 15. This CDR3 spans 18 amino acids. CDR3 protein: CASSTGTRLSKGYNEQFF. CDR3 in DNA: TGCGCCAGCAGCACCGGGACTAGATTATCGAAGGGCTACAATGAGCAGTTCTTC.

The chain combines TRBV18 with TRBJ1-2; D gene unclear. The CDR3 length is 15 residues. V lost 1 base to trimming and J lost 4 bases, with 13 bases between them. Germline-derived CDR1 and CDR2 are KGHSH and LQKENI. DNA for the CDR3: TGTGCCAGCTCACCACTTACAGCCGGGATCTATGGCTACACCTTC. It encodes CASSPLTAGIYGYTF.

This chain links TRBV27 with TRBJ2-7; perhaps TRBD2 as D (5 bases). This CDR3 is built from 15 residues. The V end was cut by 5 bases, the J end by 5 bases, with 19 bases between. Germline assignment: CDR1 MNHEY and CDR2 SMNVEV (reference sequence). For the CDR3, the DNA is TGTGCCAGCAGTCGTCGTCGATCGGGGATCGACGAGCAGTACTTC. Protein product: CASSRRRSGIDEQYF.

The chain employs TRBV6-1 and TRBJ2-1; 8 bases are a match to TRBD2. The V and J ends lost 4 bases and 4 bases, in that order; junction bases with no gene match: 15. Germline-derived CDR1 and CDR2 are MNHNS and SASEGT. CDR3 length: 18 amino acids. In DNA, the CDR3 is TGTGCCAGCAGTGGACGTCGACGAGCGGGAGATAGGTACAATGAGCAGTTCTTC. This translates into CASSGRRRAGDRYNEQFF.

The chain uses TRBV9 and TRBJ1-2, with 9 bases that match TRBD1. The CDR3 loop spans 19 amino acids. The germline V gene encodes CDR1 SGDLS and CDR2 YYNGEE. With 0 bases clipped from V and 4 bases from J, the junction kept 16 bases outside the gene matches. The CDR3 DNA reads TGTGCCAGCAGCGTAGTAGTGGTGGGGGACAGGGCAACCACCTATGGCTACACCTTC. Encoded protein: CASSVVVVGDRATTYGYTF.

The chain is built from TRBV28 and TRBJ2-7; TRBD2 matches 12 bases. The CDR3 runs to 17 residues. CDR1 MDHEN and CDR2 SYDVKM come from the germline V gene. V was pared by 5 bases and J by 6 bases, with 14 bases of the junction left unmatched. CDR3: CASSPVHPGLAGREQYF. CDR3 DNA sequence: TGTGCCAGCAGTCCAGTGCACCCGGGACTAGCGGGTCGCGAGCAGTACTTC.

The rearrangement links TRBV18 to TRBJ1-1; D not certain. V was pared by 6 bases and J by 2 bases, with 7 bases between. From germline, CDR1 is KGHSH and CDR2 LQKENI. This CDR3 region has 12 residues. DNA of the CDR3: TGTGCCAGCTCGGGAGACAACACTGAAGCTTTCTTT. It yields the protein CASSGDNTEAFF.

The V gene is TRBV6-1, the J gene TRBJ2-7; D possibly corresponds to TRBD2 (5 bases). The ends were cut back, 7 bases at V and 2 bases at J, with 12 bases in the middle. The CDR3 length is 13 residues. Per germline, CDR1 MNHNS and CDR2 SASEGT. The chain's CDR3 is CASNIPGTYEQYF. DNA of the CDR3: TGTGCCAGCAATATCCCGGGGACCTACGAGCAGTACTTC.

V usage is TRBV29-1 and J usage is TRBJ2-7; TRBD2 is a possible D gene (6 bases). Germline V lookup: CDR1 SQVTM, CDR2 ANQGSEA. This CDR3 has 14 amino acids. The V end lost 5 bases, the J end lost 1 base, and 15 bases lay between the germline ends. The CDR3 DNA reads TGCAGCGTTAGGGCGGAGGGTAGATCCTACGAGCAGTACTTC. Protein sequence: CSVRAEGRSYEQYF.

This chain links TRBV18 with TRBJ2-3; possibly TRBD2 for D (7 bases). Looked up from germline, CDR1 is KGHSH and CDR2 is LQKENI. V shed 9 bases and J shed 0 bases, with 13 bases lying between them. This CDR3 is built from 14 residues. The CDR3 DNA reads as TGTGCCAGTGAGGCGGGGGCTAGCACAGATACGCAGTATTTT. It codes for CASEAGASTDTQYF. The variable domain in full, with the rest retrieved from reference TRBV18 and TRBJ2-3, is NAGVMQNPRHLVRRRGQEARLRCSPMKGHSHVYWYRQLPEEGLKFMVYLQKENIIDESGMPKERFSAEFPKEGPSILRIQQVVRGDSAAYFCASEAGASTDTQYFGPGTRLTVL.

The chain joins TRBV10-2 to TRBJ2-5; 14 nucleotides agree with TRBD2. Germline V gene sequence: CDR1 WSHSY, CDR2 SAAADI. Trimming took 10 bases from V and 7 from J; bases not matched to a gene: 8. The CDR3 sequence is 14 residues long. The CDR3 nucleotides are TGCGCCACCTGGACTAGCGGGGGGTACGGGACCCAGTACTTC. This gives the protein CATWTSGGYGTQYF.

The chain employs TRBV10-2 and TRBJ2-2, with D uncertain. V lost 6 bases to trimming and J lost 7 bases, with 9 bases between them. The germline CDR1 and CDR2 sequences are WSHSY and SAAADI. This CDR3 region has 12 residues. The CDR3 sequence: CASSKHIGELFF. In DNA form, the CDR3 reads TGCGCCAGCAGCAAACATATCGGGGAGCTGTTTTTT.

The V and J genes are TRBV11-2 and TRBJ2-7, with 7 bases matching TRBD2. The germline gives CDR1 SGHAT, CDR2 FQNNGV. The ends lost 5 bases at V and 3 bases at J; junction bases unmatched: 16. The CDR3 extends over 17 amino acids. CDR3 region: CASSRTGAGVNLYEQYF. The CDR3 DNA reads as TGTGCCAGCAGCCGAACCGGGGCGGGAGTGAACCTCTACGAGCAGTACTTC.

The rearrangement joins TRBV28 to TRBJ2-1; TRBD2 might be the D (6 bases). Looked up from germline, CDR1 is MDHEN and CDR2 is SYDVKM. The CDR3 runs 18 residues. V dropped 6 bases and J dropped 6 bases, with 27 bases sitting between them. The CDR3 DNA follows: TGTGCCAGCAGGTCCCTACTGTCGGGGGACCCTTTTGCCAATGAGCAGTTCTTC. This translates into CASRSLLSGDPFANEQFF.

The genes are TRBV7-9 and TRBJ1-3; 10 bases match TRBD1. CDR3 length: 15 amino acids. V was pared by 3 bases and J by 3 bases, with 2 bases of the junction left unmatched. Germline assignment: CDR1 SEHNR and CDR2 FQNEAQ (reference sequence). Written as DNA, the CDR3 is TGTGCCAGCAGCTTGGACAGGGGGTTTGGAAACACCATATATTTT. It translates to CASSLDRGFGNTIYF.

The genes are TRBV30 and TRBJ1-4, with D perhaps matching TRBD1 (5 bases). The CDR3 is 16 amino acids. Deletions cut 4 bases from V and 0 bases from J, with 15 bases between. From germline, CDR1 is GTSNPN and CDR2 SVGIG (reference sequence). The CDR3 loop reads CAWKPLGRATNEKLFF. CDR3 nucleotide sequence: TGTGCCTGGAAACCCCTCGGCAGGGCAACTAATGAAAAACTGTTTTTT.

This clone has only one observation. This chain joins TRBV5-4 and TRBJ2-2, with 11 nucleotides matching TRBD1. From germline, CDR1 is SGHNT and CDR2 YYREEE (reference sequence). V lost 4 bases, J lost 4 bases, and 3 bases stayed unmatched. This CDR3 spans 15 amino acids. As DNA, the CDR3 is TGTGCCAGCAGCCCCGGGACAGGGGGCACCGGGGAGCTGTTTTTT. Its translation is CASSPGTGGTGELFF.

The V and J genes are TRBV5-1 and TRBJ2-7, with 7 positions matching TRBD2. V lost 0 bases and J lost 2; bases outside the gene matches: 5. Germline V gene lookup returns CDR1 SGHRS and CDR2 YFSETQ. CDR3 length: 15 amino acids. CDR3 amino acids: CASSLEASGTYEQYF. Here the CDR3 DNA reads TGCGCCAGCAGCTTGGAGGCTAGCGGAACCTACGAGCAGTACTTC.

This chain uses TRBV18 with TRBJ2-3; 11 nucleotides line up with TRBD2. The length of the CDR3 is 15 residues. V was pared by 5 bases and J by 4 bases, with 5 bases of the junction left unmatched. Germline CDR1 and CDR2: KGHSH and LQKENI. DNA for the CDR3: TGTGCCAGCTCAGCCGGGACTAGCGGCTCAGATACGCAGTATTTT. Its protein product is CASSAGTSGSDTQYF.

The J gene is TRBJ1-6, the V gene TRBV14; the match to TRBD1 covers 7 bases. Germline V gene data show CDR1 as SGHDN and CDR2 as FVKESK. V lost 4 bases, J lost 0 bases, and 3 bases stayed unmatched. This CDR3 is 16 amino acids long. The CDR3: CASSPGGISYNSPLHF. CDR3 coding DNA: TGTGCCAGCAGCCCAGGGGGTATCTCCTATAATTCACCCCTCCACTTT.

The rearrangement joins TRBV7-2 to TRBJ2-1; TRBD1 agrees at 10 bases. Trimming cost V 4 bases and J 7 bases; bases outside gene matches: 4. This CDR3 has 14 amino acids. CDR1 SGHTA and CDR2 FQGNSA come from the germline V gene. The CDR3 is CASSSPGQGNEQFF. CDR3 bases: TGTGCCAGCAGCTCACCGGGACAGGGGAATGAGCAGTTCTTC.

This clone was detected once. The chain has TRBV4-2 and TRBJ2-1; 8 bases align to TRBD2. J was trimmed by 0 bases and V by 0 bases; bases with no gene match: 10. From germline, CDR1 is LGHNA and CDR2 YNFKEQ. The CDR3 spans 19 residues. CDR3 coding DNA: TGTGCCAGCAGCCAAGATCTGGATAGCGGGGTTAGCTCCTACAATGAGCAGTTCTTC. Protein product: CASSQDLDSGVSSYNEQFF.

This clone was picked up one time. The J gene is TRBJ2-3, the V gene TRBV28, with 7 bases that match TRBD2. Looked up from germline, CDR1 is MDHEN and CDR2 is SYDVKM. The V gene end was trimmed by 4 bases and the J gene end by 3 bases; junction bases not matched to a gene: 13. CDR3 length equals 17 residues. The CDR3 region has the DNA TGTGCCAGCAGTTCCGCGTGGGAAGCGGGAAGAACAGATACGCAGTATTTT. This encodes CASSSAWEAGRTDTQYF.

This chain joins TRBV4-3 and TRBJ2-7; 8 bases match TRBD2. V shed 3 bases and J 6 bases; nucleotides not matched to a gene: 13. Germline V gives CDR1 LGHNA, CDR2 YSLEER. This CDR3 region has 16 residues. In DNA form, the CDR3 reads TGCGCCAGCAGCCATAGTACCGGGACTAGAGGGTCCGAGCAGTACTTC. This translates into CASSHSTGTRGSEQYF.

The chain employs TRBV11-3 and TRBJ2-7; a possible D gene is TRBD2 (7 bases). From germline, CDR1 is SGHNT and CDR2 YENEEA. The length of the CDR3 is 14 residues. V was pared by 1 base and J by 3 bases, with 10 bases between. The CDR3 reads CASSLAGGDYEQYF. Here the CDR3 DNA reads TGTGCCAGCAGCTTAGCGGGGGGCGACTACGAGCAGTACTTC.

V gene TRBV7-3 combines with J gene TRBJ1-4, with 10 bases identical to TRBD1. The V segment lost 5 bases and the J segment 5 bases; nucleotides outside the gene matches: 5. The CDR3 has 15 amino acids. From germline, CDR1 is SGHTA and CDR2 FQGTGA. This CDR3 is CASSPTGGTNEKLFF. In nucleotides, the CDR3 is TGTGCCAGCAGCCCGACAGGGGGCACGAATGAAAAACTGTTTTTT. The variable domain in full, with the rest retrieved from reference TRBV7-3 and TRBJ1-4, is GAGVSQTPSNKVTEKGKYVELRCDPISGHTALYWYRQSLGQGPEFLIYFQGTGAADDSGLPNDRFFAVRPEGSVSTLKIQRTERGDSAVYLCASSPTGGTNEKLFFGSGTQLSVL.